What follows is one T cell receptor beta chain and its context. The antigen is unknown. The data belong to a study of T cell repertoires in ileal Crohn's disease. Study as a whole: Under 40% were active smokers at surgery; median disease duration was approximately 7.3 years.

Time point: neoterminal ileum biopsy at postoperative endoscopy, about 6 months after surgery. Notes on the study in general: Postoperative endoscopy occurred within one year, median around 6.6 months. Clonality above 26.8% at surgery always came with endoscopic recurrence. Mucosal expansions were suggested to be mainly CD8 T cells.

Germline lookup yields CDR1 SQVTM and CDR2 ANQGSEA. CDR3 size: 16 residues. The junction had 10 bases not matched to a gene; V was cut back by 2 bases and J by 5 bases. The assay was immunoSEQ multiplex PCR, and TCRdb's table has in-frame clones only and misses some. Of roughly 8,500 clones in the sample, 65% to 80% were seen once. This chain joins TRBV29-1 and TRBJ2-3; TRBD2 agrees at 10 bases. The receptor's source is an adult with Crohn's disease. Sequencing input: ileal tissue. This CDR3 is CSVEQSGRAGLDTQYF. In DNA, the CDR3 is TGCAGCGTTGAACAGAGCGGGAGGGCCGGTTTAGATACGCAGTATTTT.